This TCR beta chain appears in the sequencing data of a study of metastatic and nonmetastatic thyroid tumors. Turning to the study itself: Peripheral blood and tumor or nodule samples from malignant and benign thyroid patients were compared.

Authors' methods: A papillary thyroid cancer distant-metastasis classifier was built from CDR3 differences across clinicopathological groups. Through MiXCR, TCRdb re-clonotyped the PCR reads. TCRdb, not the authors, supplied the V and J calls. The sample includes tens of thousands of clones, roughly a fifth of them seen just once. V was trimmed by 4 bases and J by 0 bases, leaving 16 bases between them. The CDR3 is made up of 17 amino acids. The germline V gene encodes CDR1 MNHEY and CDR2 SVGAGI. This clone appeared many times. The antigen is unknown. Study-wide results and caveats: Significantly higher TCR beta diversity was reportedly seen in malignant thyroid tumors than benign nodules, in blood and tumor.

The entire patient cohort was treatment-naive prior to thyroid surgery. Specimen: blood. The chain joins TRBV6-5 to TRBJ1-3; tentatively, D is TRBD1 (5 bases). This TCR came from a female donor with papillary thyroid cancer or a benign thyroid nodule (not recorded which). Some clones in this sample may be carry-over from other donors' samples. CDR3 amino acids: CASSLHGQRSSGNTIYF. The CDR3 coding sequence is TGTGCCAGCAGTTTACATGGACAACGTAGCTCTGGAAACACCATATATTTT.